The 17 T cell receptor beta chains reported below all come from one sample, sequenced in a study of T cell changes during pregnancy in multiple sclerosis. Only in-frame clones appear in the TCRdb table, and some are missing; sequencing was by immunoSEQ multiplex PCR. This table has some 69,000 clones, approximately 94% appearing once. The material was peripheral blood, obtained in the second trimester of pregnancy. The receptor source for this set is a female donor in good health, enrolled as a control in a pregnancy study.

This clone is a singleton in its sample. The J gene is TRBJ1-2, the V gene TRBV6-1; the D gene is possibly TRBD1 (5 bases). CDR1 and CDR2 (germline): MNHNS, SASEGT. V shed 2 bases and J shed 8 bases, with 18 bases lying between them. The CDR3 contains 15 residues. The CDR3 protein is CASSEQGTGLEGYTF. The CDR3, as DNA: TGTGCCAGCAGTGAACAGGGCACGGGCCTAGAAGGCTACACCTTC.

The chain links TRBV7-2 to TRBJ1-2, with TRBD1 identical over 7 bases. V dropped 1 base and J dropped 8; count of bases not matched to a gene: 4. The CDR3 is made up of 13 amino acids. Germline values: CDR1 SGHTA, CDR2 FQGNSA. The CDR3 reads CASSLVQGRGYTF. The CDR3 bases are TGTGCCAGCAGCTTAGTACAGGGGCGGGGCTACACCTTC.

The count of this clone is one. This rearrangement joins TRBV29-1 to TRBJ1-2; 7 positions match TRBD1. Germline CDR1 is SQVTM and CDR2 is ANQGSEA. This CDR3 contains 13 residues. Trimming removed 5 bases from V and 0 bases from J; junction bases left unmatched: 3. CDR3 sequence (DNA): TGCAGCGTTAGGGACAGCGCTAACTATGGCTACACCTTC. Its translation: CSVRDSANYGYTF.

V gene TRBV6-5 combines with J gene TRBJ2-7, with 12 bases matching TRBD1. This CDR3 has 15 amino acids. The V and J ends lost 6 bases and 4 bases, in that order; junction bases with no gene match: 7. Per the germline V gene, CDR1 is MNHEY and CDR2 is SVGAGI. The CDR3 DNA is TGTGCCAGCAGCCAGGGACAGGGGGCGCGTTACGAGCAGTACTTC. It codes for CASSQGQGARYEQYF.

The rearrangement links TRBV5-6 to TRBJ1-4; D possibly corresponds to TRBD1 (6 bases). Germline values: CDR1 SGHDT, CDR2 YYEEEE. This CDR3 region has 15 residues. The V end lost 4 bases, the J end lost 8 bases, and 18 bases lay between the germline ends. CDR3 sequence (DNA): TGTGCCAGCAGCCTAGAACAGGGATTGGCAGAAAAACTGTTTTTT. It is translated as CASSLEQGLAEKLFF.

V gene TRBV4-2 combines with J gene TRBJ1-2; tentative D call: TRBD1 (5 bases). Deletions cut 1 base from V and 7 bases from J, with 13 bases between. Per germline, CDR1 LGHNA and CDR2 YNFKEQ. The CDR3 contains 14 residues. The CDR3 region has the DNA TGTGCCAGCAGCCAAGTTTCAGGGTGGAGTGGCTACACCTTC. It encodes CASSQVSGWSGYTF.

This chain uses TRBV9 with TRBJ1-6; 8 bases line up with TRBD1. The CDR3 length is 14 residues. Germline CDR1 is SGDLS and CDR2 is YYNGEE. The V gene end was trimmed by 4 bases and the J gene end by 10 bases; junction bases not matched to a gene: 7. The CDR3 nucleotides are TGTGCCAGCAGCTTTGGACAGGGTCGATCACCCCTCCACTTT. This sequence encodes CASSFGQGRSPLHF.

The V gene is TRBV5-1, the J gene TRBJ2-7; 7 bases agree with TRBD1. Germline-derived CDR1 and CDR2 are SGHRS and YFSETQ. J lost 6 bases, V lost 0 bases, and 9 bases had no gene match. CDR3 length: 15 residues. The CDR3 DNA sequence: TGCGCCAGCAGCTTGGAGTACGACAGGGTGTCCGAGCAGTACTTC. Amino acids: CASSLEYDRVSEQYF.

The V gene is TRBV4-2, the J gene TRBJ1-3; 9 bases line up with TRBD1. The CDR3 consists of 14 residues. The V segment lost 4 bases and the J segment 9 bases; nucleotides outside the gene matches: 7. Per germline, CDR1 LGHNA and CDR2 YNFKEQ. The CDR3 here is CASSRGQGEGTIYF. The CDR3 bases are TGTGCCAGCAGCCGGGGACAGGGAGAAGGCACCATATATTTT.

Here the CDR3 DNA reads TGTGCCAGCAGCGCCCCGACAGGGGAGAACACTGAAGCTTTCTTT. Its translation: CASSAPTGENTEAFF. J is TRBJ1-1 and V is TRBV9, with 8 bases fitting TRBD1. Germline V gene lookup returns CDR1 SGDLS and CDR2 YYNGEE. The CDR3 covers 15 residues. With V trimmed by 3 bases and J by 1 base, 5 bases remained unmatched.

This sequence joins TRBV30 and TRBJ1-2, with D possibly matching TRBD1 (5 bases). The CDR3 loop spans 12 amino acids. The V end lost 6 bases, the J end lost 4 bases, and 12 bases lay between the germline ends. The germline V gene encodes CDR1 GTSNPN and CDR2 SVGIG (reference sequence). The CDR3 DNA reads TGTGCCTGCCTGGAGGGACTCTATGGCTACACCTTC. As protein: CACLEGLYGYTF.

The gene calls are TRBV18 and TRBJ2-7; D perhaps matches TRBD2 (7 bases). V gave up 3 bases and J gave up 3 bases, with 21 bases separating them. Looked up from germline, CDR1 is KGHSH and CDR2 is LQKENI. The CDR3 consists of 17 residues. CDR3 in DNA: TGTGCCAGCTCACCGGAGGGGGGGCGCTTTAAGGACTACGAGCAGTACTTC. This codes for CASSPEGGRFKDYEQYF.

The chain has TRBV7-3 and TRBJ1-1; the D is unclear. V lost 5 bases and J lost 1, with 8 bases in between. Germline loops: CDR1 SGHTA, CDR2 FQGTGA. The CDR3 consists of 13 residues. CDR3 protein: CASSPRGNTEAFF. The CDR3 nucleotides are TGTGCCAGCAGCCCCCGGGGGAACACTGAAGCTTTCTTT.

The chain is built from TRBV4-2 and TRBJ2-7; 7 bases fit TRBD2. Germline CDR1 and CDR2: LGHNA and YNFKEQ. The V and J ends lost 0 bases and 0 bases, in that order; junction bases with no gene match: 5. The CDR3 has 16 residues. The CDR3 bases are TGTGCCAGCAGCCAAGAGAGGGCGGGGGACTCCTACGAGCAGTACTTC. Amino acid sequence: CASSQERAGDSYEQYF.

The rearrangement uses TRBV19 and TRBJ1-6; 9 nucleotides match TRBD1. CDR3 length: 15 amino acids. Germline V gives CDR1 LNHDA, CDR2 SQIVND (reference sequence). Trimming at V came to 3 bases and at J to 9 bases, leaving 6 bases not matched to a gene. This chain's CDR3 is CASSMGDRDGSPLHF. The CDR3, as DNA: TGTGCCAGTAGTATGGGGGACAGGGACGGTTCACCCCTCCACTTT.

This chain links TRBV6-5 with TRBJ2-1, with a weak D call TRBD1 (5 bases). The V and J ends lost 4 bases and 1 base respectively, with 11 bases between them. Germline V gene sequence: CDR1 MNHEY, CDR2 SVGAGI. The length of the CDR3 is 15 residues. The CDR3, as DNA: TGTGCCAGCAGTTCACCAGGGATGTCCTACAATGAGCAGTTCTTC. Its translation is CASSSPGMSYNEQFF.

This clone was detected only a few times. The same CDR3 can be traced to other DNA sequences in this sample. This chain links TRBV18 with TRBJ1-1; TRBD1 matches at 7 bases. V was pared by 6 bases and J by 3 bases, with 7 bases of the junction left unmatched. The V gene's germline CDR1 is KGHSH and CDR2 LQKENI. This CDR3 is 14 amino acids long. The CDR3 reads CASSLNRGDTEAFF. DNA of the CDR3: TGTGCCAGCTCTCTCAACAGGGGCGACACTGAAGCTTTCTTT.